This T cell receptor (beta chain) was identified in a study of shared clonotypes between healthy human individuals. Study context: The cohort comprised a couple of women and a few men. Their ages spanned 18 to 49 years. Study-level points and caveats: Only blood was sampled; tissue repertoires likely differ. Limitation of the genetic and exposure-history diversity represented came from the few donors.

Cells designated naive CD8 were CD45RO-negative and were positively selected for CCR7, with terminally differentiated effector memory CD45RA+ cells excluded. In the original processing: From ImmunoSEQ came sequences covering only the junction and carrying no quality scores, so filtering differed. The protocol was immunoSEQ multiplex PCR, while the TCRdb copy is restricted to in-frame clones and leaves out a portion. V, J and clone size were drawn from that table, and D and trimming were deduced from the DNA. The data show hundreds of thousands of clones, about 92% seen once. A remark on this clone: Its antigen is still unknown.

V shed 0 bases and J 3 bases; nucleotides not matched to a gene: 7. In germline, CDR1 is SGDLS, CDR2 YYNGEE. There are 17 residues in the CDR3. Input material: naive CD8+ T cells sorted from blood. The chain joins TRBV9 to TRBJ2-2, with 8 bases aligning to TRBD1. The receptor was derived from a man aged 25-45 years in good health. Here the CDR3 reads CASSVAGGPDYTGELFF. CDR3 in DNA: TGTGCCAGCAGCGTAGCAGGGGGCCCTGATTACACCGGGGAGCTGTTTTTT.